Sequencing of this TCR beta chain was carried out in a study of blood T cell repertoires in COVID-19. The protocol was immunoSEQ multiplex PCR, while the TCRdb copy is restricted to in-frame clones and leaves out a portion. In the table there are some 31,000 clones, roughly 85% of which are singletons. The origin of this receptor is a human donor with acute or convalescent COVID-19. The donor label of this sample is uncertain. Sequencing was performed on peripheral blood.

CDR3 amino acids: CASSSPDRGSYNEQFF. For the CDR3, the DNA is TGTGCCAGCAGTTCCCCTGACAGGGGATCCTACAATGAGCAGTTCTTC. The rearrangement joins TRBV28 to TRBJ2-1; 8 bases are a match to TRBD1. CDR1 and CDR2 from the germline V gene are MDHEN and SYDVKM. V lost 4 bases to trimming and J lost 1 base; unmatched junction nucleotides: 6. The CDR3 runs 16 residues.